A selection of T cell receptor beta chains follows, all from one sample in a study of blood T cell repertoires in COVID-19. Libraries were prepared by immunoSEQ multiplex PCR; TCRdb keeps only in-frame clonotypes and omits some of them. The sample yields a few hundred thousand clones, roughly 89% seen once. What was sequenced was PBMCs or T cells enriched from blood (not recorded which). These receptors were obtained from a woman aged 50 to 60 who had been exposed to COVID-19. The CDR3 runs from the conserved cysteine through the conserved F or W.

v_gene	j_gene	CDR3aa
TRBV3-1/TRBV3-2	TRBJ1-1	CASSQVRILNTEAFF
TRBV5-1	TRBJ1-2	CASSHWTGDNYGYTF
TRBV25-1	TRBJ1-6	CASAPDRGYNSPLHF
TRBV28	TRBJ1-2	CASSLSVLAGGSGYTF
TRBV19	TRBJ2-2	CASRARTGGADTGELFF
TRBV28	TRBJ1-2	CASSPLGTGGGYGYTF
TRBV28	TRBJ1-2	CASMSGRGSYGYTF
TRBV2	TRBJ2-1	CASSEAPILAGINNEQFF
TRBV13	TRBJ2-7	CASSQSTANTYEQYF
TRBV2	TRBJ1-5	CASSENPQQGGNQPQHF
TRBV12-3/TRBV12-4	TRBJ2-3	CASSFLRDTQYF
TRBV29-1	TRBJ1-1	CSGSGTVDREAFF
TRBV28	TRBJ1-2	CASSFLNPGQGNDGYTF
TRBV4-1	TRBJ2-2	CASKFGTNTGELFF
TRBV20-1	TRBJ1-2	CSARFVYGYTF
TRBV5-5	TRBJ2-1	CASSLTSGLPGDEQFF
TRBV28	TRBJ1-2	CASSSRQGSYGYTF
TRBV28	TRBJ2-1	CASRQRSGYNEQFF
TRBV4-1	TRBJ2-7	CASSPTGTGETYEQYF
TRBV2	TRBJ1-4	CASSLGQSNEKLFF
TRBV27	TRBJ1-4	CASSSAGGKLFF
TRBV6-5	TRBJ2-3	CASSYLAGGSDTQYF
TRBV5-1	TRBJ1-4	CASSLSRAGLEKLFF
TRBV3-1/TRBV3-2	TRBJ2-7	CASSQDLQPPGEQYF
TRBV20-1	TRBJ2-5	CSASTGLAGETQETQYF
TRBV15	TRBJ2-5	CATSISAGGGETQYF